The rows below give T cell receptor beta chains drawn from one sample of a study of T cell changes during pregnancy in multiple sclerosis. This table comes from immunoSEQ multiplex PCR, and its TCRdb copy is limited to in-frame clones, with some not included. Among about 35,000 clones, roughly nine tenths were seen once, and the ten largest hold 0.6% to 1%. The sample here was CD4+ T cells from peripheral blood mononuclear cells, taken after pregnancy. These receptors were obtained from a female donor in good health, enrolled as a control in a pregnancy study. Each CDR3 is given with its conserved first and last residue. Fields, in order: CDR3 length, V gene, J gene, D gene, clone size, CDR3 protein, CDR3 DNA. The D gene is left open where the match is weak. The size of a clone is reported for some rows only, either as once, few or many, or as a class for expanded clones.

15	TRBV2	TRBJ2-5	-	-	CASSVNGGGGETQYF	TGTGCCAGCAGTGTTAACGGTGGGGGCGGAGAGACCCAGTACTTC
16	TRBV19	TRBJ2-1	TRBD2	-	CASSIVSSGFNNEQFF	TGTGCCAGTAGTATAGTCTCTAGCGGCTTCAACAATGAGCAGTTCTTC
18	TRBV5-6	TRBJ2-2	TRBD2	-	CASSLGGSGGLNTGELFF	TGTGCCAGCAGCTTGGGAGGAAGCGGGGGCCTAAACACCGGGGAGCTGTTTTTT
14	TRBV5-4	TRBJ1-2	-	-	CASSPGVIRDGYTF	TGTGCCAGCAGCCCCGGTGTGATCCGGGATGGCTACACCTTC
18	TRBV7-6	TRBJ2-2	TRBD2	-	CASSHRGGLGPNTGELFF	TGTGCCAGCAGCCACCGGGGGGGGCTTGGTCCCAACACCGGGGAGCTGTTTTTT
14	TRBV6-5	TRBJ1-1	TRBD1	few	CASMAGGLGTEAFF	TGTGCCAGCATGGCAGGGGGCTTGGGAACTGAAGCTTTCTTT
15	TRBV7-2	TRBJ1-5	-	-	CASSSGVGPGPPQHF	TGTGCCAGCAGCTCGGGGGTGGGGCCCGGGCCGCCCCAGCATTTT
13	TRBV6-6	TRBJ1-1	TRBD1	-	CASRNRGRTEAFF	TGTGCCAGCAGAAACAGGGGGAGGACTGAAGCTTTCTTT
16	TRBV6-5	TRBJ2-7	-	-	CASSYSLRLGGDEQYF	TGTGCCAGCAGTTACTCCCTACGACTAGGAGGGGACGAGCAGTACTTC
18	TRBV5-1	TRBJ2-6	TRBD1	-	CASSLVGTGVSGANVLTF	TGCGCCAGCAGCTTGGTAGGGACAGGGGTTTCTGGGGCCAACGTCCTGACTTTC
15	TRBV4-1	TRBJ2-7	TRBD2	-	CASSPGTSGKYEQYF	TGCGCCAGCAGCCCCGGGACTAGCGGGAAGTACGAGCAGTACTTC
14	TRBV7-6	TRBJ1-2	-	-	CASSLDDRSYGYTF	TGTGCCAGCAGCTTAGATGACAGATCCTATGGCTACACCTTC
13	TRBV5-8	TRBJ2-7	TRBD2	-	CASTGGSFNEQYF	TGTGCCAGCACGGGGGGTAGTTTCAACGAGCAGTACTTC
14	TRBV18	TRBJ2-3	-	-	CASSPLTSTDTQYF	TGTGCCAGCTCACCTCTGACAAGCACAGATACGCAGTATTTT
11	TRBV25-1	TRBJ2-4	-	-	CASRGQDIQYF	TGTGCCAGCAGGGGGCAGGACATTCAGTACTTC
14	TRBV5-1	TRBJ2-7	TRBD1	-	CASSSGTANYEQYF	TGCGCCAGCAGCTCAGGGACAGCCAACTACGAGCAGTACTTC
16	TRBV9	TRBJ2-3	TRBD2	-	CASSATTSGRTDTQYF	TGTGCCAGCAGCGCGACGACTAGCGGGAGAACAGATACGCAGTATTTT
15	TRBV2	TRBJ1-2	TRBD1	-	CASIEGQGYNYGYTF	TGTGCCAGCATCGAAGGACAGGGGTATAACTATGGCTACACCTTC
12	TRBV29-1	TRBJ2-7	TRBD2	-	CSASGGGYEQYF	TGCAGCGCTAGCGGGGGTGGCTACGAGCAGTACTTC
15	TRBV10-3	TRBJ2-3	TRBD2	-	CAISESSGSTDTQYF	TGTGCCATCAGTGAGTCTAGCGGGAGCACAGATACGCAGTATTTT
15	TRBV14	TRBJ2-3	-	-	CASSQEGKRADTQYF	TGTGCCAGCAGCCAAGAGGGAAAGCGGGCAGATACGCAGTATTTT
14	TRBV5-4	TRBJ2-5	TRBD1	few	CASSTGQAQETQYF	TGTGCCAGCAGCACCGGACAGGCACAAGAGACCCAGTACTTC
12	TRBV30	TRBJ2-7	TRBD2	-	CAWSSGTYEQYF	TGTGCCTGGAGTAGCGGGACCTACGAGCAGTACTTC
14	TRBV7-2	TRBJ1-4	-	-	CASSRGGLNEKLFF	TGTGCCAGCAGCCGGGGGGGACTCAATGAAAAACTGTTTTTT
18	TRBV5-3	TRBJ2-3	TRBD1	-	CARSLAGQIGCGTDTQYF	TGTGCCAGAAGCTTGGCGGGACAGATTGGGTGCGGCACAGATACGCAGTATTTT
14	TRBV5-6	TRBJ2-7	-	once	CASSSPGHGDEQYF	TGTGCCAGCAGCTCGCCGGGACATGGTGACGAGCAGTACTTC
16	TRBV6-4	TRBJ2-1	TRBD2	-	CASSDSTSGGGNEQFF	TGTGCCAGCAGTGACTCGACTAGCGGAGGGGGAAATGAGCAGTTCTTC
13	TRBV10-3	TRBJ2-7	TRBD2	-	CAIRRLAGLEQYF	TGTGCCATCAGAAGACTAGCGGGACTCGAGCAGTACTTC
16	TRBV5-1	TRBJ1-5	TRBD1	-	CASSLGTGGPNQPQHF	TGCGCCAGCAGCTTGGGGACAGGGGGCCCTAATCAGCCCCAGCATTTT
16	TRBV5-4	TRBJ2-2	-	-	CASSLGGSRDTGELFF	TGTGCCAGCAGCTTGGGAGGGAGTAGGGACACCGGGGAGCTGTTTTTT
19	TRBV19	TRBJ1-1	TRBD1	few	CASSMTRSGGRMGNTEAFF	TGTGCCAGTAGTATGACCCGATCAGGGGGCAGGATGGGGAACACTGAAGCTTTCTTT
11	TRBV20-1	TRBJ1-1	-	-	CSGVMNTEAFF	TGCAGTGGAGTAATGAACACTGAAGCTTTCTTT
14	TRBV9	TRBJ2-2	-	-	CASRWGESTGELFF	TGTGCCAGCAGATGGGGGGAGAGCACCGGGGAGCTGTTTTTT
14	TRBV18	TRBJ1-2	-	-	CASSPIEHNYGYTF	TGTGCCAGCTCACCAATTGAGCATAACTATGGCTACACCTTC
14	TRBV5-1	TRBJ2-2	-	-	CASSYLRNTGELFF	TGCGCCAGCAGCTACCTACGGAACACCGGGGAGCTGTTTTTT
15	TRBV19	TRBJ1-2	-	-	CASSMGHGNLEGYTF	TGTGCCAGTAGTATGGGCCACGGCAACTTGGAAGGCTACACCTTC
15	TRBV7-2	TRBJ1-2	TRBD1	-	CASSAGQGSFYGYTF	TGTGCCAGCAGCGCGGGACAGGGGTCCTTCTATGGCTACACCTTC
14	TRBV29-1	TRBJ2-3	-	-	CSVEDGAGTDTQYF	TGCAGCGTTGAAGATGGGGCAGGCACAGATACGCAGTATTTT
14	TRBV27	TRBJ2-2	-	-	CASSRAGNTGELFF	TGTGCCAGCAGTCGAGCGGGGAACACCGGGGAGCTGTTTTTT
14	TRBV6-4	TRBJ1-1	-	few	CASSDENSPLVAFF	TGTGCCAGCAGTGACGAAAACAGCCCCTTGGTCGCTTTCTTT
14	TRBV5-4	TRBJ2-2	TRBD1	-	CASSLRQGSGELFF	TGTGCCAGCAGTTTACGACAGGGATCCGGGGAGCTGTTTTTT
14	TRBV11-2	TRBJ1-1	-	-	CASSSSYRNTEAFF	TGTGCCAGCAGCTCGAGCTACAGGAACACTGAAGCTTTCTTT
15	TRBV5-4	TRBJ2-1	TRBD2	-	CASSPTGGGADEQFF	TGTGCCAGCAGCCCCACCGGCGGGGGGGCGGATGAGCAGTTCTTC
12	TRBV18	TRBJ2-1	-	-	CASSPQDPRQFF	TGTGCCAGCTCACCGCAGGATCCCCGGCAGTTCTTC
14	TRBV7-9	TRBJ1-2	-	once	CASSSVGGLDGYTF	TGTGCCAGCAGCTCTGTCGGGGGATTGGATGGCTACACCTTC
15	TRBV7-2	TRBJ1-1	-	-	CASSLFPRGRTEAFF	TGTGCCAGCAGCTTATTTCCCAGGGGAAGGACTGAAGCTTTCTTT
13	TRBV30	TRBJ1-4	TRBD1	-	CAWTRDRNEKLFF	TGTGCCTGGACTCGGGACAGGAATGAAAAACTGTTTTTT
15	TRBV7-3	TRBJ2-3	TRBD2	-	CASSLGTSYTDTQYF	TGTGCCAGCAGCTTAGGGACTAGCTACACAGATACGCAGTATTTT
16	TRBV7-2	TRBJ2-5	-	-	CASSLALTGVQETQYF	TGTGCCAGCAGCTTAGCGCTCACAGGCGTACAAGAGACCCAGTACTTC
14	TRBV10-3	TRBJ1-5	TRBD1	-	CAISRGTGDQPQHF	TGTGCCATCAGTCGCGGGACAGGGGACCAGCCCCAGCATTTT
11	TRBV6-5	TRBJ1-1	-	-	CASTRNTEAFF	TGTGCCAGCACGAGGAACACTGAAGCTTTCTTT